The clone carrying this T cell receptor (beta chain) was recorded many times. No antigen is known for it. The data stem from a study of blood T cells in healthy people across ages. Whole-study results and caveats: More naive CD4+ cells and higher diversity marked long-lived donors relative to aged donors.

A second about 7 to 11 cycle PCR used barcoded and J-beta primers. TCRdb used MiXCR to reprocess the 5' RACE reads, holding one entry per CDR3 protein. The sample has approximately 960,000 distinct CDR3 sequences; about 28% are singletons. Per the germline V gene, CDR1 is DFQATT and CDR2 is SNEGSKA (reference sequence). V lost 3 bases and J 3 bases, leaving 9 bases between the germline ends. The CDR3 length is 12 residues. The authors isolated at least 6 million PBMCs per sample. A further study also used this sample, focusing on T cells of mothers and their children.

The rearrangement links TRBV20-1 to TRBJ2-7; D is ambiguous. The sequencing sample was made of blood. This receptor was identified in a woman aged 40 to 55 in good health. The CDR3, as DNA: TGCAGTGCTAGCCAGTCGAACTACGAGCAGTACTTC. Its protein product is CSASQSNYEQYF.